This T cell receptor (beta chain) was retrieved from a study of T cells in Graves' hyperthyroidism and ophthalmopathy. Using RNA transcripts as the source, TCR beta CDR3 regions were amplified. The HTBI primer set served for first-round RT-PCR of the TCR CDR3. TCRdb re-analysed the multiplex PCR reads in MiXCR, keeping a single row per CDR3 protein. The sample yields about 710,000 distinct CDR3 sequences, roughly 15% seen once. This CDR3 has 14 residues. CDR1 and CDR2 from the germline V gene are LGHNA and YNFKEQ. Trimming left V 4 bases short and J 8 bases short, with 15 bases between. Graves' hyperthyroidism showing no ophthalmopathy progression within 18 months was considered stable. Uncontrolled infection, other autoimmune disease, pregnancy or lactation barred patients from enrollment. Findings and caveats of the study: Within blood appeared most thyroid clonotypes that had expanded above 0.001.

Worth noting for this clonotype: Its antigen remains unknown.

Input material: blood. The clonotype was recovered from a man aged 18 to 35 with Graves' hyperthyroidism. V gene TRBV4-2 combines with J gene TRBJ2-1; D gene unclear. CDR3 DNA: TGTGCCAGCAGCCTAGCTAGTCTAGGAGATGAGCAGTTCTTC. Translating gives CASSLASLGDEQFF.